This record concerns one T cell receptor (beta chain) sequence. Its specificity is not known. The germline gene is not matched at one end of the junction; a read error may be the cause. This sample is part of a study of tumor and adjacent non-tumor tissue in lung cancer. Study background: The cohort had 12 to 13 adenocarcinoma, a couple of squamous cell and 1 small cell patients. Patients were aged roughly 30 to 76, roughly nine men and roughly 5 women, stage I to III.

The library came from three nested PCR rounds adapted from ARM-PCR protocols. TCRdb re-called the multiplex PCR reads with MiXCR, one entry per CDR3 protein. Found here are around 66,000 distinct CDR3 sequences, roughly 72% of them singletons; the top ten hold approximately 30%. RNA was extracted from bulk tissue without any cell sorting. The germline gives CDR1 DFQATT, CDR2 SNEGSKA (reference sequence). The CDR3 totals 13 residues. Regarding the study as a whole: Compared with tumor, normal lung showed significantly lower TCR diversity. Tumor TCR diversity, when higher, was linked to shorter survival.

This TCR was sampled from a man aged 55-75 years with non-small cell lung cancer. The sequenced sample consisted of lung tumor tissue. The chain couples TRBV20-1 to TRBJ2-7, with a weak D call TRBD1 (5 bases). CDR3 DNA: TGCAGTGCCAGAGACATACAGGCCTACGGGCAGTACTTC. The encoded protein is CSARDIQAYGQYF.